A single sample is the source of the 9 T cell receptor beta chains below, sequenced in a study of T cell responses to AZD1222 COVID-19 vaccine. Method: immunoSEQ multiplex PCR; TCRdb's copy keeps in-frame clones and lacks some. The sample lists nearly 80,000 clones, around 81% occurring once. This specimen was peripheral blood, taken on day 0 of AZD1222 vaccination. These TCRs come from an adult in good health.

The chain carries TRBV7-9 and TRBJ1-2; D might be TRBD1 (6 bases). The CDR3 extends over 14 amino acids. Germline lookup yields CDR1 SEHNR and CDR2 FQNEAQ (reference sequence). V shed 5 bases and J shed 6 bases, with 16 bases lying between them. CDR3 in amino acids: CASSRTGTPHGYTF. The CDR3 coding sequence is TGTGCCAGCAGCCGAACAGGGACCCCCCATGGCTACACCTTC.

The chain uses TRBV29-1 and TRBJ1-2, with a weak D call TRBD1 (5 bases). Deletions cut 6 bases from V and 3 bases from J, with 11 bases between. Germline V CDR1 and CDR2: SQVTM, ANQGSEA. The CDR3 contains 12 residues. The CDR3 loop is CSVAGTDYGYTF. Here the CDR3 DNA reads TGCAGCGTAGCCGGGACGGACTATGGCTACACCTTC.

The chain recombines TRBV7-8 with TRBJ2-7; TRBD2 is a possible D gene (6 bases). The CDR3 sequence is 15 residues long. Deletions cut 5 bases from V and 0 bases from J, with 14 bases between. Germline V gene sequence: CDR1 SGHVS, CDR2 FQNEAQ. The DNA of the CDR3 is TGTGCCAGCAGCCCCCTAGGGCGGGGCTCCTACGAGCAGTACTTC. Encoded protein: CASSPLGRGSYEQYF.

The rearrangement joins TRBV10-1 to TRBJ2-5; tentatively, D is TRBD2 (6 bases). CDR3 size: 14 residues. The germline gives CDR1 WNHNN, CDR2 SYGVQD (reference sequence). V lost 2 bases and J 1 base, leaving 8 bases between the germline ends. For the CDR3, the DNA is TGCGCCAGCAGTGAGACCGGGGGCCAAGAGACCCAGTACTTC. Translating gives CASSETGGQETQYF.

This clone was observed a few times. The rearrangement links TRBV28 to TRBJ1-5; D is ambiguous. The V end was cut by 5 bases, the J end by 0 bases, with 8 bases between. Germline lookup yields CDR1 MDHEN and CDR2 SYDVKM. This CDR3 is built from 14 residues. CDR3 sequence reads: CASSTAPSNQPQHF. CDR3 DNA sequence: TGTGCCAGCAGTACAGCCCCTAGCAATCAGCCCCAGCATTTT. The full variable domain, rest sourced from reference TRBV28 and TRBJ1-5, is DVKVTQSSRYLVKRTGEKVFLECVQDMDHENMFWYRQDPGLGLRLIYFSYDVKMKEKGDIPEGYSVSREKKERFSLILESASTNQTSMYLCASSTAPSNQPQHFGDGTRLSIL.

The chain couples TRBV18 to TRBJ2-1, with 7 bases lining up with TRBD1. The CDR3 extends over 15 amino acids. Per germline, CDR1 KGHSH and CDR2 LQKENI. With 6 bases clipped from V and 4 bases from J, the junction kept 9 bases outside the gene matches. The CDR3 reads CASSHRDSIYNEQFF. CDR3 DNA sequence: TGTGCCAGCTCTCACCGGGACAGCATATACAATGAGCAGTTCTTC.

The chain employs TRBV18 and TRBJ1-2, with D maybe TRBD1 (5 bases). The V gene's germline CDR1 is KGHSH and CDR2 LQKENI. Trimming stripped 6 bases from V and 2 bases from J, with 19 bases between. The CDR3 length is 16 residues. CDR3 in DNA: TGTGCCAGCTCTCAGGGTAGCGCGGTTCGGAACTATGGCTACACCTTC. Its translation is CASSQGSAVRNYGYTF.

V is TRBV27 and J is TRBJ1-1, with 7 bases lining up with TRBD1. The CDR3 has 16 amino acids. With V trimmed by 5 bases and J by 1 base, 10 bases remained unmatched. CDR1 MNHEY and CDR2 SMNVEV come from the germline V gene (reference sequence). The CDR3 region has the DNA TGTGCCAGCAGTCTTACACCGGGACAGAAGAACACTGAAGCTTTCTTT. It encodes CASSLTPGQKNTEAFF.

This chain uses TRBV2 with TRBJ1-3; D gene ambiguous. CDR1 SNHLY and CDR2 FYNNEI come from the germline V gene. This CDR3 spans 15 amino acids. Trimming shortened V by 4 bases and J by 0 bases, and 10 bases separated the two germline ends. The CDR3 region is CASSVSVYSGNTIYF. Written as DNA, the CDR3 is TGTGCCAGCAGTGTCAGCGTCTACTCTGGAAACACCATATATTTT.